This TCR beta chain was identified in a study of T-cell memory formation after mild COVID-19. TCRdb re-analysed the 5' RACE reads in MiXCR, keeping a single row per CDR3 protein. The repertoire consists of 350,000 to 400,000 distinct CDR3 sequences, with under 25% occurring once and the leading ten covering 9.5% to 15%. Germline CDR1 and CDR2: SGHDN and FVKESK. Between the trimmed V and J ends, which lost 4 bases and 3 bases, there was a span of 15 bases. This CDR3 has 15 residues. Specimen: PBMCs or a T cell subset sorted from them (not recorded which). This chain connects TRBV14 to TRBJ2-5, with D perhaps TRBD2 (5 bases). The origin of this receptor is an adult woman who had mild COVID-19 (a few samples of this study predate the infection). Cell type and time point are not known. The chain's CDR3 is CASSLWQSGEETQYF. The CDR3 DNA reads as TGTGCCAGCAGCCTCTGGCAAAGCGGTGAAGAGACCCAGTACTTC.